The entry below describes one T cell receptor beta chain. Its target is unknown. Time point: week 11, during vaccination. One vaccine dose held 300 ug of mutant IDH1 20-mer peptide and came with topical imiquimod. These data come from a study of a mutant IDH1 vaccine in newly diagnosed glioma. Study summary: Patients, over weeks 1, 3, 5, 7, 11, 15, 19 and 23, received a total of eight vaccinations. Treated patients, roughly 62% male and approximately 38% female, averaged roughly 40 years of age. Vaccines were first given 4-6 weeks after radiotherapy alone, or with temozolomide cycles.

Sequencing used immunoSEQ multiplex PCR; TCRdb keeps in-frame clones, though not all of them. The data contain under 40,000 clones, 75% to 85% of them singletons. Trimming pared 5 bases from V and 12 bases from J, leaving 23 bases between. The CDR3 has 14 amino acids. Per the germline V gene, CDR1 is GTSNPN and CDR2 is SVGIG (reference sequence). The material was PBMCs, obtained from a glioma patient whose treatment included an IDH1 peptide vaccine. The rearrangement uses TRBV30 and TRBJ2-1, with D possibly matching TRBD2 (6 bases). The sequence was collected from a man under 40 with glioma. CDR3 protein: CAWGLSATSQWQFF. CDR3 in DNA: TGTGCCTGGGGCCTGAGTGCGACTAGTCAATGGCAGTTCTTC.